Listed here are 8 T cell receptor beta chains from one sample, sequenced in a study of cytomegalovirus exposure and HLA in healthy donors. Researchers ran the PCR with 60 Vbeta and 13 Jbeta primers. Only in-frame clones appear in the TCRdb table, and some are missing; sequencing was by immunoSEQ multiplex PCR. The sample lists 170,000 or so clones; about 69% were seen once. The sequenced sample consisted of PBMCs. The receptors were gathered from a male donor in good health and CMV-seronegative.

This clone was seen a few times. The chain couples TRBV28 to TRBJ2-7; D not resolved. Between the trimmed V and J ends, which lost 8 bases and 2 bases, there was a span of 4 bases. Germline V gives CDR1 MDHEN, CDR2 SYDVKM. The CDR3 runs 10 residues. This CDR3 reads CASGTYEQYF. The CDR3 bases are TGTGCCAGCGGCACCTACGAGCAGTACTTC.

The rearrangement links TRBV28 to TRBJ2-1; TRBD1 aligns across 11 bases. Losses at the gene ends were 3 bases for V and 2 bases for J; bases not matched to a gene: 6. Germline CDR1 reads MDHEN; CDR2 reads SYDVKM. The CDR3 sequence is 17 residues long. CDR3: CASSFPGQGDTYNEQFF. In nucleotides, the CDR3 is TGTGCCAGCAGTTTCCCGGGACAGGGGGACACCTACAATGAGCAGTTCTTC.

The V and J genes are TRBV19 and TRBJ1-5; 8 bases are a match to TRBD1. V shed 3 bases and J 5 bases; nucleotides not matched to a gene: 3. Germline CDR1 is LNHDA and CDR2 is SQIVND (reference sequence). The CDR3 is 14 amino acids. CDR3 in DNA: TGTGCCAGTAGTATTGTGGGACAGGATCAGCCCCAGCATTTT. This sequence encodes CASSIVGQDQPQHF.

This clone was observed once. The chain uses TRBV6-5 and TRBJ1-5, with TRBD1 as a possible D gene (5 bases). The length of the CDR3 is 14 residues. CDR1 MNHEY and CDR2 SVGAGI come from the germline V gene. The V end was cut by 2 bases, the J end by 4 bases, with 9 bases between. CDR3 sequence: CASSYGTENQPQHF. The CDR3 DNA sequence: TGTGCCAGCAGTTACGGGACTGAAAATCAGCCCCAGCATTTT.

This chain uses TRBV18 with TRBJ1-6, with D perhaps matching TRBD1 (6 bases). CDR3 length: 15 residues. The germline gives CDR1 KGHSH, CDR2 LQKENI. Trimming left V 2 bases short and J 6 bases short, with 11 bases between. The chain's CDR3 is CASSPGQSTNSPLHF. The CDR3 DNA sequence: TGTGCCAGCTCACCAGGACAGTCGACTAATTCACCCCTCCACTTT.

This clone was found a few times. The chain combines TRBV27 with TRBJ2-4; D not certain. CDR3 length equals 15 residues. Germline lookup yields CDR1 MNHEY and CDR2 SMNVEV (reference sequence). Trimming took 0 bases from V and 1 from J, leaving 7 bases between them. DNA for the CDR3: TGTGCCAGCAGTTTATCGATGAGGGCCAAAAACATTCAGTACTTC. It codes for CASSLSMRAKNIQYF.

CDR3 loop: CASRETGPPYEQYF. For the CDR3, the DNA is TGTGCCAGCAGGGAGACAGGCCCTCCCTACGAGCAGTACTTC. The chain is built from TRBV25-1 and TRBJ2-7; tentative D call: TRBD1 (6 bases). The CDR3 extends over 14 amino acids. V lost 6 bases to trimming and J lost 2 bases, with 14 bases between them. The germline gives CDR1 MGHDK, CDR2 SYGVNS.

The chain uses TRBV11-3 and TRBJ2-3; D perhaps matches TRBD1 (6 bases). Germline V CDR1 and CDR2: SGHNT, YENEEA. Deletions cut 4 bases from V and 4 bases from J, with 9 bases between. This CDR3 has 13 amino acids. CDR3 amino acids: CASSSRQADTQYF. The CDR3 DNA follows: TGTGCCAGCAGCTCCAGACAGGCAGATACGCAGTATTTT.